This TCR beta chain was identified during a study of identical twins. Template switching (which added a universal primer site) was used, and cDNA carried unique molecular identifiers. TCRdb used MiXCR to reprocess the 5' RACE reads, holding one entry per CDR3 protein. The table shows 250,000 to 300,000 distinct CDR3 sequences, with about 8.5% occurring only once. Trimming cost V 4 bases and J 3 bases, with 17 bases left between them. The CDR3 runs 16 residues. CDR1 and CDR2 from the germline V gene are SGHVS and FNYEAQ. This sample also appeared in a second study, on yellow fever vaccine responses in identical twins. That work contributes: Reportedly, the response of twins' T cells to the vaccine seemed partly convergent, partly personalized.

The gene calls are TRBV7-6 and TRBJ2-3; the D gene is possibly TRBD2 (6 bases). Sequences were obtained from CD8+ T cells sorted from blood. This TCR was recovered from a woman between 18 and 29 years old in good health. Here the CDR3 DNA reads TGTGCCAGCAGCTCCCGGGCCCTACGGGGGACAGATACGCAGTATTTT. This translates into CASSSRALRGTDTQYF.